This TCR beta chain was sequenced during a study of blood T cell repertoires in COVID-19. Across the whole study: The study drew acute and convalescent COVID-19 samples from the United States, Italy and Spain. PBMCs, B-cell-depleted T cells, or T cells provided the cDNA or gDNA that made up the material.

The authors' processing: Reference gene primer amplification yielded estimated nucleated cell counts. Measured with immunoSEQ multiplex PCR; TCRdb has only the in-frame clones, and not every one. V, J and clone size were drawn from that table, and D and trimming were deduced from the DNA. The sample includes 190,000 or so clones, 70% to 90% seen only once; the top ten take about 3%. This clone was seen a single time. V shed 4 bases, J shed 6 bases, and the junction held 7 bases outside the gene matches. This CDR3 has 14 residues. The germline gives CDR1 MGHRA, CDR2 YSYEKL. The chain links TRBV4-1 to TRBJ2-7; TRBD1 matches 9 bases. Sequencing was performed on peripheral blood. This TCR was sampled from a man in his forties with active or convalescent COVID-19. CDR3 sequence reads: CASSLLDRGGEQYF. The CDR3 nucleotides read TGCGCCAGCAGCCTCCTGGACAGGGGAGGCGAGCAGTACTTC.